Below are 24 T cell receptor beta chains sequenced from a single sample in a study of T cell repertoires in cytomegalovirus infection. TCRdb re-derived calls from the reads in MiXCR, one entry per CDR3 protein. Of 100,000 to 150,000 distinct CDR3 sequences in the sample, 7% to 9.5% were seen once. Material for sequencing was PBMCs. The receptor set was obtained from a human donor in good health (CMV status not recorded). Some clones in this sample may be carry-over from other donors' samples.

This chain links TRBV3-1 with TRBJ1-3; D is uncertain. With 3 bases removed from V and 2 bases from J, the gap between germline ends came to 2 bases. Germline CDR1 is LGHDT and CDR2 is YNNKEL (reference sequence). The CDR3 length is 12 residues. The CDR3 protein is CASSHAGNTIYF. The CDR3 DNA is TGTGCCAGCAGCCATGCTGGAAACACCATATATTTT.

This clonotype was counted only a few times. The chain is built from TRBV28 and TRBJ2-5; a possible D gene is TRBD1 (5 bases). V lost 2 bases and J 5 bases, leaving 9 bases between the germline ends. The CDR3 is made up of 13 amino acids. Germline V gene lookup returns CDR1 MDHEN and CDR2 SYDVKM. CDR3 sequence (DNA): TGTGCCAGCAGTTTAAGACAGCCGGAGACCCAGTACTTC. Encoded protein: CASSLRQPETQYF. The complete variable domain, with remaining parts taken from reference TRBV28 and TRBJ2-5, reads DVKVTQSSRYLVKRTGEKVFLECVQDMDHENMFWYRQDPGLGLRLIYFSYDVKMKEKGDIPEGYSVSREKKERFSLILESASTNQTSMYLCASSLRQPETQYFGPGTRLLVL.

This clonotype occurred a few times. V usage is TRBV18 and J usage is TRBJ2-7, with D uncertain. The germline V gene encodes CDR1 KGHSH and CDR2 LQKENI. Trimming removed 3 bases at V and 3 bases at J, with 12 bases between. CDR3 size: 14 residues. CDR3 region: CASSPGLDFYEQYF. The CDR3 nucleotides read TGTGCCAGCTCACCGGGTCTAGACTTCTACGAGCAGTACTTC.

This clonotype occurred many times. CDR3 protein: CASSLGALGQPYGYTF. Written as DNA, the CDR3 is TGTGCCAGCAGCTTAGGAGCTCTGGGACAGCCCTATGGCTACACCTTC. J is TRBJ1-2 and V is TRBV7-2; 7 bases agree with TRBD1. This CDR3 contains 16 residues. Germline V gives CDR1 SGHTA, CDR2 FQGNSA. V lost 1 base and J lost 4; bases outside the gene matches: 9.

This clonotype was recorded many times. The chain employs TRBV12-3 or TRBV12-4 and TRBJ2-1; tentatively, D is TRBD2 (7 bases). Trimming removed 5 bases from V and 10 bases from J, with 15 bases in between. This CDR3 is 13 amino acids long. The CDR3 spells CASSGGGAKEQFF. CDR3 nucleotides: TGTGCCAGCAGTGGGGGGGGGGCTAAGGAGCAGTTCTTC.

This clonotype was found many times. The chain combines TRBV29-1 with TRBJ2-6; D is unclear. The CDR3 is made up of 15 amino acids. With 0 bases removed from V and 0 bases from J, the gap between germline ends came to 6 bases. Germline V CDR1 and CDR2: SQVTM, ANQGSEA. CDR3 nucleotide sequence: TGCAGCGTTGAAGATCCCACCTCTGGGGCCAACGTCCTGACTTTC. Amino acid sequence: CSVEDPTSGANVLTF.

The chain couples TRBV7-2 to TRBJ2-7, with D perhaps TRBD1 (6 bases). The V end lost 1 base, the J end lost 9 bases, and 10 bases lay between the germline ends. The CDR3 is 12 amino acids. Per germline, CDR1 SGHTA and CDR2 FQGNSA. Here the CDR3 reads CASSLVLDRQYF. CDR3 sequence (DNA): TGTGCCAGCAGCTTAGTTCTGGACAGGCAGTACTTC.

This clonotype has at least ten counts. V and J are TRBV5-1 and TRBJ1-1, with D possibly matching TRBD1 (5 bases). There are 13 residues in the CDR3. With 2 bases removed from V and 1 base from J, the gap between germline ends came to 6 bases. Germline V lookup: CDR1 SGHRS, CDR2 YFSETQ. The DNA of the CDR3 is TGCGCCAGCAGCTTCCAGGGGAACACTGAAGCTTTCTTT. Protein sequence: CASSFQGNTEAFF.

This clonotype was observed many times. The rearrangement uses TRBV7-2 and TRBJ2-2; D is possibly TRBD1 or TRBD2 (6 bases each). CDR3 length equals 15 residues. V shed 3 bases and J shed 4 bases, with 12 bases lying between them. Germline assignment: CDR1 SGHTA and CDR2 FQGNSA. Here the CDR3 reads CASSFGRGLTGELFF. CDR3 in DNA: TGTGCCAGCAGCTTTGGACGGGGGCTCACCGGGGAGCTGTTTTTT.

This chain uses TRBV25-1 with TRBJ1-3, with unresolved D. The CDR3 sequence is 15 residues long. Per germline, CDR1 MGHDK and CDR2 SYGVNS. V was clipped by 8 bases and J by 4 bases, with 18 bases between them. This CDR3 reads CASARPEARGNTIYF. CDR3 coding DNA: TGTGCCAGCGCAAGACCTGAGGCGCGGGGAAACACCATATATTTT.

The chain couples TRBV9 to TRBJ2-7; D is uncertain. The germline CDR1 and CDR2 sequences are SGDLS and YYNGEE. Trimming removed 4 bases from V and 1 base from J, with 12 bases in between. The CDR3 spans 14 residues. CDR3 sequence: CASSPGQPSYEQYF. As DNA, the CDR3 is TGTGCCAGCAGCCCCGGGCAGCCGTCCTACGAGCAGTACTTC.

The rearrangement uses TRBV15 and TRBJ1-2; D unclear. Trimming removed 0 bases at V and 2 bases at J, with 10 bases between. Germline values: CDR1 LNHNV, CDR2 YYDKDF (reference sequence). The CDR3 spans 15 residues. For the CDR3, the DNA is TGTGCCACCAGCAGAGATGGCGGGAAAAACTATGGCTACACCTTC. This encodes CATSRDGGKNYGYTF.

In its sample, this clonotype was seen a few times. The chain joins TRBV20-1 to TRBJ2-1, with 7 bases matching TRBD2. The junction had 8 bases not matched to a gene; V was cut back by 3 bases and J by 0 bases. CDR3 length: 16 residues. The V gene's germline CDR1 is DFQATT and CDR2 SNEGSKA (reference sequence). The CDR3 reads CSARGPGGSSYNEQFF. DNA of the CDR3: TGCAGTGCTAGGGGGCCGGGCGGGAGCTCCTACAATGAGCAGTTCTTC.

The chain links TRBV18 to TRBJ1-1; D remains unclear. CDR3 length: 14 amino acids. Germline-derived CDR1 and CDR2 are KGHSH and LQKENI. The ends were cut back, 2 bases at V and 0 bases at J, with 7 bases in the middle. CDR3: CASSPGLMNTEAFF. CDR3 DNA: TGTGCCAGCTCACCAGGCCTCATGAACACTGAAGCTTTCTTT.

This clonotype has a count of ten or more. The rearrangement links TRBV7-9 to TRBJ1-6, with no clear D. The CDR3 has 13 amino acids. Germline V CDR1 and CDR2: SEHNR, FQNEAQ (reference sequence). Trimming stripped 6 bases from V and 7 bases from J, with 10 bases between. The CDR3 spells CASRVVGNSPLHF. CDR3 in DNA: TGTGCCAGCAGAGTCGTAGGGAATTCACCCCTCCACTTT.

This chain connects TRBV2 to TRBJ2-2, with D uncertain. V gave up 4 bases and J gave up 7 bases, with 4 bases separating them. CDR1 and CDR2 (germline): SNHLY, FYNNEI. This CDR3 spans 11 amino acids. The CDR3 coding sequence is TGTGCCAGCAGTGGGAACGGGGAGCTGTTTTTT. Its translation: CASSGNGELFF.

This clonotype was seen repeatedly, ten times or more. This chain uses TRBV5-4 with TRBJ1-1; D may be TRBD1 (5 bases). Per the germline V gene, CDR1 is SGHNT and CDR2 is YYREEE (reference sequence). V was clipped by 4 bases and J by 3 bases, with 19 bases between them. This CDR3 region has 16 residues. For the CDR3, the DNA is TGTGCCAGCAGCCCCCGGAGGGGACGAATGGACACTGAAGCTTTCTTT. Amino acid sequence: CASSPRRGRMDTEAFF.

This clonotype came up many times. The rearrangement joins TRBV7-2 to TRBJ2-4; the D gene is possibly TRBD2 (7 bases). V was trimmed by 5 bases and J by 9 bases, leaving 17 bases between them. Germline-derived CDR1 and CDR2 are SGHTA and FQGNSA. The CDR3 is 14 amino acids. The CDR3 DNA sequence: TGTGCCAGCAGCCAAGACGGGGGGCGAGGCATTCAGTACTTC. Residues: CASSQDGGRGIQYF. Complete variable domain (other parts from reference TRBV7-2 and TRBJ2-4): GAGVSQSPSNKVTEKGKDVELRCDPISGHTALYWYRQSLGQGLEFLIYFQGNSAPDKSGLPSDRFSAERTGGSVSTLTIQRTQQEDSAVYLCASSQDGGRGIQYFGAGTRLSVL.

This clonotype was picked up many times. This chain links TRBV7-9 with TRBJ1-5; D remains unclear. This CDR3 contains 13 residues. Trimming took 4 bases from V and 4 from J, leaving 8 bases between them. Germline V CDR1 and CDR2: SEHNR, FQNEAQ (reference sequence). Written as DNA, the CDR3 is TGTGCCAGCAGCTCAGCGGGAAATCAGCCCCAGCATTTT. Translating gives CASSSAGNQPQHF. Complete variable domain (other parts from reference TRBV7-9 and TRBJ1-5): DTGVSQNPRHKITKRGQNVTFRCDPISEHNRLYWYRQTLGQGPEFLTYFQNEAQLEKSRLLSDRFSAERPKGSFSTLEIQRTEQGDSAMYLCASSSAGNQPQHFGDGTRLSIL.

This clonotype occurred many times. The chain links TRBV20-1 to TRBJ1-2; no definite D call. CDR3 length equals 11 residues. Germline V gives CDR1 DFQATT, CDR2 SNEGSKA (reference sequence). V shed 4 bases and J shed 4 bases, with 7 bases lying between them. The CDR3 bases are TGCAGTGCTAAGGGTAGCTATGGCTACACCTTC. Amino acids: CSAKGSYGYTF.

This clonotype was seen ten or more times. V gene TRBV6-4 combines with J gene TRBJ2-5, with D tentatively TRBD1 or TRBD2 (5 bases each). Trimming took 8 bases from V and 6 from J, leaving 19 bases between them. The CDR3 covers 14 residues. CDR1 and CDR2 from the germline V gene are MRHNA and SNTAGT. CDR3 sequence: CASPANRDRKTQYF. In nucleotides, the CDR3 is TGTGCCAGCCCTGCCAACCGGGACCGAAAGACCCAGTACTTC.

The table lists this clonotype with many counts. The rearrangement links TRBV12-3 or TRBV12-4 to TRBJ1-1; no reliable D call. The CDR3 consists of 13 residues. V lost 5 bases, J lost 0 bases, and 7 bases lay in between. The CDR3 loop reads CASSREMNTEAFF. The CDR3 DNA is TGTGCCAGCAGTCGGGAAATGAACACTGAAGCTTTCTTT.

This clonotype has just a few counts. The rearrangement uses TRBV20-1 and TRBJ2-5; 12 bases map to TRBD2. The germline gives CDR1 DFQATT, CDR2 SNEGSKA (reference sequence). The CDR3 is 15 amino acids. V shed 6 bases and J 7 bases; nucleotides not matched to a gene: 12. DNA for the CDR3: TGCAGTGCCGCTCAGACTAGCGGGGGAGACGGGACCCAGTACTTC. As protein: CSAAQTSGGDGTQYF.

This clonotype occurred many times. The genes are TRBV7-6 and TRBJ2-7; TRBD1 agrees at 8 bases. This CDR3 is 13 amino acids long. Germline CDR1 SGHVS, CDR2 FNYEAQ. Trimming removed 5 bases from V and 9 bases from J; junction bases left unmatched: 9. CDR3 protein: CASSEGQGLAQYF. CDR3 coding DNA: TGTGCCAGCAGCGAAGGACAGGGCCTGGCGCAGTACTTC.